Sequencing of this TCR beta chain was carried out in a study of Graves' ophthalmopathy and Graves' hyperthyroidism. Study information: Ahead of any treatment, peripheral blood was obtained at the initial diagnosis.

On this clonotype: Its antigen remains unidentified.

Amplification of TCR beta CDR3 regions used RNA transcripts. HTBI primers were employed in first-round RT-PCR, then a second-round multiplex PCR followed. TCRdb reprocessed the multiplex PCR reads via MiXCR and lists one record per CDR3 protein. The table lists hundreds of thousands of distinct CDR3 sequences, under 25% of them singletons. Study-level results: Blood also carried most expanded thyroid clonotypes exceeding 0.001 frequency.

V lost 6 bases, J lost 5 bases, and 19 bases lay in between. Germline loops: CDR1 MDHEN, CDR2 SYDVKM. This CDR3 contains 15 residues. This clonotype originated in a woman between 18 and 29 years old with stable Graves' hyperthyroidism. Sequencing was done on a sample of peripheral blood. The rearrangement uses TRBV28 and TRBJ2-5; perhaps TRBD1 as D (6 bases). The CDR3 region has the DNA TGTGCCAGCAGAGCCGACAGGACATCAGGGGAGACCCAGTACTTC. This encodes CASRADRTSGETQYF.